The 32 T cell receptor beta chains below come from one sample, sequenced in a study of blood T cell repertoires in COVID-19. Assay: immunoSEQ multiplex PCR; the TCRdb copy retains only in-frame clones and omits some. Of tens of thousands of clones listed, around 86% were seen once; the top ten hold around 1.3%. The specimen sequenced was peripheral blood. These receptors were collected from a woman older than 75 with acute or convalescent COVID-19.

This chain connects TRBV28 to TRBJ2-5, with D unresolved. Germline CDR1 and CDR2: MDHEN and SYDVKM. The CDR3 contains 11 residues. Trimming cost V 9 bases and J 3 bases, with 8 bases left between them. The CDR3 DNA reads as TGTGCCAGAATATCTGAAGAGACCCAGTACTTC. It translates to CARISEETQYF.

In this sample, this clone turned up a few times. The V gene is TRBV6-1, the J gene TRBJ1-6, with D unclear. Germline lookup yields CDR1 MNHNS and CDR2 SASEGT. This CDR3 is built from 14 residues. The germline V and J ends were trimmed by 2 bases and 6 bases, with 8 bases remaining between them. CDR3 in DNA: TGTGCCAGCAGTGAACCCCAGTCTAATTCACCCCTCCACTTT. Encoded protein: CASSEPQSNSPLHF.

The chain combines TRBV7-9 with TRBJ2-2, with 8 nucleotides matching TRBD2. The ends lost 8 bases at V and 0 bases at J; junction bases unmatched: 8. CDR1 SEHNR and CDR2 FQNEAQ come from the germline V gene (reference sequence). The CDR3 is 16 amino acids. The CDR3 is CASLLGGASNTGELFF. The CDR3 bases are TGTGCCAGCCTCCTCGGGGGGGCTTCGAACACCGGGGAGCTGTTTTTT.

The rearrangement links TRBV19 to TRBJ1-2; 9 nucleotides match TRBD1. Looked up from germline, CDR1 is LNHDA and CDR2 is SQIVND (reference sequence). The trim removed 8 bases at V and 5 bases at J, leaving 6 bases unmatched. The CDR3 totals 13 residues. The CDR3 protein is CASSTGGNYGYTF. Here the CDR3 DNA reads TGTGCCAGTTCAACAGGGGGCAATTATGGCTACACCTTC.

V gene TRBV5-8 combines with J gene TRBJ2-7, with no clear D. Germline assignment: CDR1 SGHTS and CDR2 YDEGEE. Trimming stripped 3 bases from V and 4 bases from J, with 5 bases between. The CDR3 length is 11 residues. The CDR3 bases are TGTGCCAGCAGCTCGTTATACGAGCAGTACTTC. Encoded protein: CASSSLYEQYF. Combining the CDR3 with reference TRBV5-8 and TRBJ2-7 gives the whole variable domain EAGVTQSPTHLIKTRGQQATLRCSPISGHTSVYWYQQALGLGLQFLLWYDEGEERNRGNFPPRFSGRQFPNYSSELNVNALELEDSALYLCASSSLYEQYFGPGTRLTVT.

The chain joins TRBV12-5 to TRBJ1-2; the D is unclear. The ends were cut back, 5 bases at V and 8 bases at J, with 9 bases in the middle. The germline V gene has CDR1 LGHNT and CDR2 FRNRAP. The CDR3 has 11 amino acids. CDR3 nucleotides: TGTGCTAGTGGTCTGGCGGGGGGCTACACCTTC. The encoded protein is CASGLAGGYTF.

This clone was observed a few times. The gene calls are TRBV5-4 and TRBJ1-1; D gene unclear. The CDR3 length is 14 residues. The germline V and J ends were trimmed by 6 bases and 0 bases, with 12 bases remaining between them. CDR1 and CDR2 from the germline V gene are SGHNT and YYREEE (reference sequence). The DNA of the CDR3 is TGTGCCAGCACCCCAGACACGGTGAACACTGAAGCTTTCTTT. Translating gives CASTPDTVNTEAFF.

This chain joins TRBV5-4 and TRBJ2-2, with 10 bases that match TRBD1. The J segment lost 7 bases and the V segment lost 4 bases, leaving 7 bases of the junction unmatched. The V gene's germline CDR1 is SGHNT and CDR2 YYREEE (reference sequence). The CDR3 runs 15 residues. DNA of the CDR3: TGTGCCAGCAGCGCCGACAGGGGGCTGGTCGGGGAGCTGTTTTTT. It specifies CASSADRGLVGELFF.

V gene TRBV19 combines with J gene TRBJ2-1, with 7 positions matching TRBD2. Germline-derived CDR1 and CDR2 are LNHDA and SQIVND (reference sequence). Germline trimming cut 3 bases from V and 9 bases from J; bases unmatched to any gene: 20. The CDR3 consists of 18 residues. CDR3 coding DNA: TGTGCCAGTAGTATCTGGGGCGGTGGGAGGGGAAATAATATTGAGCAGTTCTTC. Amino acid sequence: CASSIWGGGRGNNIEQFF.

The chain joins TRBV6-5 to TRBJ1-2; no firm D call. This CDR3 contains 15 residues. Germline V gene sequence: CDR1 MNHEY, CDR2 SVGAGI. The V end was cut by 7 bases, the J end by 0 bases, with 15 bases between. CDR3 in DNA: TGTGCCAGCATTAAGCGGCCCTGGGCTAACTATGGCTACACCTTC. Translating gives CASIKRPWANYGYTF.

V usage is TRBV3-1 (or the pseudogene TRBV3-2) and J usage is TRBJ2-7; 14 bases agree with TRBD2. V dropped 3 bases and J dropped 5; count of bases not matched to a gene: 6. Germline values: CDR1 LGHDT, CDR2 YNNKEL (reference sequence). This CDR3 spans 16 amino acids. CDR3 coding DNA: TGTGCCAGCAGCCAGGGGACTAGCGGGAGTATTCACGAGCAGTACTTC. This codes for CASSQGTSGSIHEQYF.

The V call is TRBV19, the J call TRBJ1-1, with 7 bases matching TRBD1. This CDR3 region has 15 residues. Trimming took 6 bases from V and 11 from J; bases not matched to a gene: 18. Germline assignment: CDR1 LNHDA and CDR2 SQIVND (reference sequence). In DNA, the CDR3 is TGTGCCAGTAGAAGTTCCCCCTATTACGGACAGGACGCTTTCTTT. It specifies CASRSSPYYGQDAFF. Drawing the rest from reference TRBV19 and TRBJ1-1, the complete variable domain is DGGITQSPKYLFRKEGQNVTLSCEQNLNHDAMYWYRQDPGQGLRLIYYSQIVNDFQKGDIAEGYSVSREKKESFPLTVTSAQKNPTAFYLCASRSSPYYGQDAFFGQGTRLTVV.

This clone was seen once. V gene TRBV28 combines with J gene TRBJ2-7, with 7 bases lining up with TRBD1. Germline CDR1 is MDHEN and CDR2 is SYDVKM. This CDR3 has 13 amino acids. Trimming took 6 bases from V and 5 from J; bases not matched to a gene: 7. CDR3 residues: CASRATGRNEQYF. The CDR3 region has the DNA TGTGCCAGCAGAGCGACAGGGCGTAACGAGCAGTACTTC.

CDR3 nucleotide sequence: TGCGCCAGCAGCCTAGCGGGGGGGGAAAAACTGTTTTTT. This gives the protein CASSLAGGEKLFF. This sequence joins TRBV4-1 and TRBJ1-4, with a possible D match to TRBD1 (5 bases). The V end lost 4 bases, the J end lost 8 bases, and 11 bases lay between the germline ends. The germline V gene has CDR1 MGHRA and CDR2 YSYEKL. This CDR3 has 13 residues.

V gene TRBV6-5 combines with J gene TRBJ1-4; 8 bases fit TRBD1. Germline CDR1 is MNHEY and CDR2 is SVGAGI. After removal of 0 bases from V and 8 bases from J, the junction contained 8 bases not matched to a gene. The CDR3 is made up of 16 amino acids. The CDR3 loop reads CASSYSTGQGGEKLFF. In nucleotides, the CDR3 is TGTGCCAGCAGTTACTCAACTGGACAGGGAGGAGAAAAACTGTTTTTT.

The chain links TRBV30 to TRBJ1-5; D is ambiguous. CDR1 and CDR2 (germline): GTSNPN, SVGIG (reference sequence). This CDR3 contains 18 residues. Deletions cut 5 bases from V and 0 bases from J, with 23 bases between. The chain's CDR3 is CAWGVTAFHDYSNQPQHF. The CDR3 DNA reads TGTGCCTGGGGGGTAACAGCTTTCCACGATTATAGCAATCAGCCCCAGCATTTT. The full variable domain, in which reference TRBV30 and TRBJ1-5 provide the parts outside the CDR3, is SQTIHQWPATLVQPVGSPLSLECTVEGTSNPNLYWYRQAAGRGLQLLFYSVGIGQISSEVPQNLSASRPQDRQFILSSKKLLLSDSGFYLCAWGVTAFHDYSNQPQHFGDGTRLSIL.

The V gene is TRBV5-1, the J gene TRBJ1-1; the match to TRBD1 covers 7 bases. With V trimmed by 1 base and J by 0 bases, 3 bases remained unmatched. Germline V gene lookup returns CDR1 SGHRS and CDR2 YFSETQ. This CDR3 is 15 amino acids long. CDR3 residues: CASSLYRGLNTEAFF. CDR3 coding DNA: TGCGCCAGCAGCTTGTACAGGGGCCTGAACACTGAAGCTTTCTTT.

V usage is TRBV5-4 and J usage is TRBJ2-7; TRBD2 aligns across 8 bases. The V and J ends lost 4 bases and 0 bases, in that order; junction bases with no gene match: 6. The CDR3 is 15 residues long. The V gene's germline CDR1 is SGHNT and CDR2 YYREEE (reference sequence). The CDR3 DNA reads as TGTGCCAGCAGCCCGGGGGGGGGAAGCTCCTACGAGCAGTACTTC. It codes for CASSPGGGSSYEQYF. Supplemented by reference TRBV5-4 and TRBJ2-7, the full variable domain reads ETGVTQSPTHLIKTRGQQVTLRCSSQSGHNTVSWYQQALGQGPQFIFQYYREEENGRGNFPPRFSGLQFPNYSSELNVNALELDDSALYLCASSPGGGSSYEQYFGPGTRLTVT.

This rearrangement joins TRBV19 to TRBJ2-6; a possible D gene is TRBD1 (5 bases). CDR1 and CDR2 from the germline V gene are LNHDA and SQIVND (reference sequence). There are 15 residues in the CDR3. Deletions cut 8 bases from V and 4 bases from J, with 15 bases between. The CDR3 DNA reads TGTGCCAGTCTTAGGGGCCTCGACGGGGCCAACGTCCTGACTTTC. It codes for CASLRGLDGANVLTF.

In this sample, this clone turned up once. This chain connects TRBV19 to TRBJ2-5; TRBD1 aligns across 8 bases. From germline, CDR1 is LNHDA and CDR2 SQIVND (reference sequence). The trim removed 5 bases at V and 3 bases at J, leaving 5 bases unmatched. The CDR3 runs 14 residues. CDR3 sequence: CASSVTGAEETQYF. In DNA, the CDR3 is TGTGCCAGTAGTGTGACAGGGGCCGAAGAGACCCAGTACTTC.

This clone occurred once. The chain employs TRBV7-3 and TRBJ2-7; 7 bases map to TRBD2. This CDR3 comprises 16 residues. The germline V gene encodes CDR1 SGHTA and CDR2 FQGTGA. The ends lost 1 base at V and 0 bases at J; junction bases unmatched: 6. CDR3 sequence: CASSLNGQRGSYEQYF. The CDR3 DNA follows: TGTGCCAGCAGCTTAAACGGCCAGCGGGGCTCCTACGAGCAGTACTTC.

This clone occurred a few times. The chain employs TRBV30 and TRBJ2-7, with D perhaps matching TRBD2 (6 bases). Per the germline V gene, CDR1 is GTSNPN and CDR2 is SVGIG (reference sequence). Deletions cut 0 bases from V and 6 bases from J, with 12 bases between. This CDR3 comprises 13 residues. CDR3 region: CAWSVSGLVEQYF. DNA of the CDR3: TGTGCCTGGAGTGTATCGGGACTGGTCGAGCAGTACTTC.

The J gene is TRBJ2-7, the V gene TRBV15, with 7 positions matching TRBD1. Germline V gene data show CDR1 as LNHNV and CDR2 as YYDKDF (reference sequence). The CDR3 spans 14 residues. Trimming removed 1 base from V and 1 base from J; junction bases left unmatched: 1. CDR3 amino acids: CATSRATGSYEQYF. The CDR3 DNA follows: TGTGCCACCAGCAGAGCGACAGGGTCCTACGAGCAGTACTTC.

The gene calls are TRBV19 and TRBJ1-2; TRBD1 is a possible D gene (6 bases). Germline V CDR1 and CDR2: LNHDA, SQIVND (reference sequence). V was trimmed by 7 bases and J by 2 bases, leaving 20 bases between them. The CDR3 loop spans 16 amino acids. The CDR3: CASKWASGAKNYGYTF. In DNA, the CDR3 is TGTGCCAGTAAGTGGGCTTCAGGGGCCAAGAACTATGGCTACACCTTC.

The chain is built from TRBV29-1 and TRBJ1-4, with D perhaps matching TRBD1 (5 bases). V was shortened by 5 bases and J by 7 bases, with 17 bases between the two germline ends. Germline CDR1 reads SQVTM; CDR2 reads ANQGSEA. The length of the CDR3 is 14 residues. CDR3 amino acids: CSVYRWGRGEKLFF. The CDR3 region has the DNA TGCAGCGTTTATAGGTGGGGTAGGGGTGAAAAACTGTTTTTT.

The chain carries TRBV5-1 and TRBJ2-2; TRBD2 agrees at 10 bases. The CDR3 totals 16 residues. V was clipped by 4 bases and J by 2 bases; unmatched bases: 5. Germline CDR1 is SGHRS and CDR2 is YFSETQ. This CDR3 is CASSAGTSVNTGELFF. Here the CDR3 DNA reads TGCGCCAGCAGCGCAGGGACTAGCGTCAACACCGGGGAGCTGTTTTTT.

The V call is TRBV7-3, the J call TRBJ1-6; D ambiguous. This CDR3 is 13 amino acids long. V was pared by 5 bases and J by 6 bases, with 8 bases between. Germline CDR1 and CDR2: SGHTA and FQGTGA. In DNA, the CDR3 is TGTGCCAGCAGCCCCTCGGGTAATTCACCCCTCCACTTT. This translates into CASSPSGNSPLHF.

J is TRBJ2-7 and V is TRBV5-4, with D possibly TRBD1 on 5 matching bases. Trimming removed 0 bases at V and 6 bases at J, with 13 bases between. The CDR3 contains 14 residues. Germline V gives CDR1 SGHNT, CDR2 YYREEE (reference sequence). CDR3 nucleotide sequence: TGTGCCAGCAGCTTGGGACAGCGAGCTGGCGAGCAGTACTTC. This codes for CASSLGQRAGEQYF.

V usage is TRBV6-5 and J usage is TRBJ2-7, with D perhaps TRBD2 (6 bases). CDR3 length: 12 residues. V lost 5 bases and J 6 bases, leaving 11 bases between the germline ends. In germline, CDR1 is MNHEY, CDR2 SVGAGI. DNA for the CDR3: TGTGCCAGCAGTCCGCAGGGAGGCGAGCAGTACTTC. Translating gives CASSPQGGEQYF.

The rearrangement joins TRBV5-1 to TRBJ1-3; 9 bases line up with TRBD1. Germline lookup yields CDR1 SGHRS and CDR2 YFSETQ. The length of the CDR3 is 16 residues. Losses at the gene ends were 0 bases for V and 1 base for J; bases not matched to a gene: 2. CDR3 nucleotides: TGCGCCAGCAGCTTGGGGGACAGGGTATCTGGAAACACCATATATTTT. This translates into CASSLGDRVSGNTIYF.

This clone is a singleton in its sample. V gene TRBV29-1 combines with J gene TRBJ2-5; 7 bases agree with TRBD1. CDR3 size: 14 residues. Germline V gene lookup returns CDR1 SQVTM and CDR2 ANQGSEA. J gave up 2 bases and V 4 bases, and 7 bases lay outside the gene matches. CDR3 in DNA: TGCAGCGTTGGCGTAAGGGGGCGACAAGAGACCCAGTACTTC. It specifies CSVGVRGRQETQYF.

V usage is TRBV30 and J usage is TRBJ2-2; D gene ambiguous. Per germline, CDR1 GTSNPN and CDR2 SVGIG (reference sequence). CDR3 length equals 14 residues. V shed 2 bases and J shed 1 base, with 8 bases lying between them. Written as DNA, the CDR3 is TGTGCCTGGAGTAGGAGCCAGAACACCGGGGAGCTGTTTTTT. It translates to CAWSRSQNTGELFF.